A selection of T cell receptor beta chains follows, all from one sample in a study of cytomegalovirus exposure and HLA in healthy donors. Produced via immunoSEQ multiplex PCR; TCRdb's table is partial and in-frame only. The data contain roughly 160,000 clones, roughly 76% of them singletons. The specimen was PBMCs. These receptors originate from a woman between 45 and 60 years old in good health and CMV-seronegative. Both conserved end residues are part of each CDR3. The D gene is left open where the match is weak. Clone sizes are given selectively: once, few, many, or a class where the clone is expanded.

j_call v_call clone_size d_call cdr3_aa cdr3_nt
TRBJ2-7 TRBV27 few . CASVGGQSYEQYF TGTGCCAGCGTGGGGGGGCAAAGTTACGAGCAGTACTTC
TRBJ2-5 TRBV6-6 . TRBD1 CATSDRRREETQYF TGTGCCACCTCGGACAGGCGGCGGGAAGAGACCCAGTACTTC
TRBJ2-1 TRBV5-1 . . CASSLGQSGSYNEQFF TGCGCCAGCAGCTTGGGGCAGTCGGGCTCCTACAATGAGCAGTTCTTC
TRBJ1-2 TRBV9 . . CASSVAGTIQYGYTF TGTGCCAGCAGCGTAGCCGGGACTATACAGTATGGCTACACCTTC
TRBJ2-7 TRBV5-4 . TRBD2 CASSRLAGVPYEQYF TGTGCCAGCAGCCGTCTAGCGGGAGTCCCCTACGAGCAGTACTTC
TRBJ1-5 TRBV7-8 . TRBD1 CASSLGQAAGNQPQHF TGTGCCAGCAGCTTGGGACAGGCCGCCGGCAATCAGCCCCAGCATTTT
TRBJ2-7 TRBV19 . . CASSRDLYEQYF TGTGCCAGTAGCCGTGACTTGTACGAGCAGTACTTC
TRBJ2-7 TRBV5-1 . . CASSLVSRYEQYF TGCGCCAGCAGCTTGGTAAGCAGGTACGAGCAGTACTTC
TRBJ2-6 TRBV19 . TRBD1 CASSRTGPFFGANVLTF TGTGCCAGTAGTAGGACAGGCCCTTTCTTTGGGGCCAACGTCCTGACTTTC
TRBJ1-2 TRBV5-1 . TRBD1 CASSALQGAGGYTF TGCGCCAGCAGCGCCCTACAGGGGGCTGGCGGCTACACCTTC
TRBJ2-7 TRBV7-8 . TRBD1 CASSSNRGRNEQYF TGTGCCAGCAGCTCAAACAGGGGACGGAACGAGCAGTACTTC
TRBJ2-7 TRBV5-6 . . CASSLQVTYEQYF TGTGCCAGCAGCCTTCAAGTTACCTACGAGCAGTACTTC
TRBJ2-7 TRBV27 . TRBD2 CASSSTSGSRSEQYF TGTGCCAGCAGCTCCACTAGCGGGAGTAGGTCCGAGCAGTACTTC
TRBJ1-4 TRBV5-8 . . CASTVYRVINEKLFF TGTGCCAGCACCGTGTACAGGGTAATTAATGAAAAACTGTTTTTT
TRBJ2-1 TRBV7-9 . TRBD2 CASSWGRERGVSNEQFF TGTGCCAGCAGCTGGGGGAGAGAGCGGGGGGTCAGTAATGAGCAGTTCTTC
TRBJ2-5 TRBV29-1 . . CSVERTDQETQYF TGCAGCGTTGAACGGACAGATCAAGAGACCCAGTACTTC
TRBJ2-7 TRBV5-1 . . CASSLGGRDLDEQYF TGCGCCAGCAGCTTGGGAGGTAGGGACTTGGACGAGCAGTACTTC
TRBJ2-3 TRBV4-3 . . CASSRVDGVTDTQYF TGCGCCAGCAGCCGGGTGGACGGGGTCACAGATACGCAGTATTTT
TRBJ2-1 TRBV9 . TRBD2 CASSRGSGSYNEQFF TGTGCCAGCAGCCGGGGAAGCGGGAGTTACAATGAGCAGTTCTTC
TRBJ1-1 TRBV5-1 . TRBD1 CASSLGTGFSEAFF TGCGCCAGCAGCTTAGGGACAGGGTTTTCTGAAGCTTTCTTT
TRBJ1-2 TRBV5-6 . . CASSLLTDNYGYTF TGTGCCAGCAGCTTGCTTACAGATAACTATGGCTACACCTTC
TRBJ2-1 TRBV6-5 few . CASSSGFKLFF TGTGCCAGCAGTTCCGGGTTTAAATTGTTCTTC
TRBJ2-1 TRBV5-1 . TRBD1 CASCPFGTGAYNEQFF TGCGCCAGCTGCCCGTTCGGGACAGGGGCTTACAATGAGCAGTTCTTC
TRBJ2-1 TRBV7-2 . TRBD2 CASSAVEREGSNEQFF TGTGCCAGCAGCGCTGTGGAGCGGGAGGGTTCCAATGAGCAGTTCTTC
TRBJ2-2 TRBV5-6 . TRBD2 CASSSRRLAGVGTGELFF TGTGCCAGCAGCTCTCGCCGTTTAGCGGGAGTCGGCACCGGGGAGCTGTTTTTT
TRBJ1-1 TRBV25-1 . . CASRDSLNTEAFF TGTGCCAGCAGGGACAGCCTAAACACTGAAGCTTTCTTT
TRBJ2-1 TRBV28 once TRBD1 CASRFGTGSNGEQFF TGTGCCAGCAGATTCGGGACAGGGTCTAATGGTGAGCAGTTCTTC
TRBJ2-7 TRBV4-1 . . CASSRGPLVGRKSYEQYF TGCGCCAGCAGCCGGGGCCCTTTAGTCGGGAGAAAATCCTACGAGCAGTACTTC
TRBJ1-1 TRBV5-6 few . CASSLGATRRAFF TGTGCCAGCAGCTTGGGGGCCACGCGACGCGCTTTCTTT
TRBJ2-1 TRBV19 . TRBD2 CASSIGLRAGGYNEQFF TGTGCCAGTAGTATAGGTCTTAGGGCGGGAGGGTACAATGAGCAGTTCTTC
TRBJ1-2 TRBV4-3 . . CASSQATEKGGYTF TGCGCCAGCAGCCAAGCGACAGAAAAAGGTGGCTACACCTTC
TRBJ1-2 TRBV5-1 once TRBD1 CASSPEGAGTYGYTF TGCGCCAGCAGCCCGGAGGGGGCCGGGACCTATGGCTACACCTTC
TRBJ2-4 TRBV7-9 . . CASSSPMDIQYF TGTGCCAGCAGCTCCCCTATGGACATTCAGTACTTC
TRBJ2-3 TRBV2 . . CATGGAGEDTQYF TGTGCCACTGGGGGGGCGGGAGAGGATACGCAGTATTTT
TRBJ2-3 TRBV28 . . CASRGHVADTQYF TGTGCCAGCAGGGGCCATGTGGCAGATACGCAGTATTTT
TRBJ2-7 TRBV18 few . CASSPDSSYEQYF TGTGCCAGCTCCCCGGACAGCTCCTACGAGCAGTACTTC
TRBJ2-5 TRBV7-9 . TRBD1 CASSRRLAIMTGGRETQYF TGTGCCAGCAGCCGGAGGCTCGCTATAATGACAGGGGGGCGGGAGACCCAGTACTTC
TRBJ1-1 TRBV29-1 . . CSVKGSLLPFTGAFF TGCAGCGTGAAAGGGAGCTTACTCCCCTTCACTGGAGCTTTCTTT
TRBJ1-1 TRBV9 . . CASSLLGQKNTEAFF TGTGCCAGCAGCCTCCTGGGGCAGAAGAACACTGAAGCTTTCTTT
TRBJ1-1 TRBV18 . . CASSPSGGHHTEAFF TGTGCCAGCTCACCAAGCGGCGGGCACCACACTGAAGCTTTCTTT
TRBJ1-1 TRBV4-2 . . CASSYLSGGNTEAFF TGTGCCAGCAGCTACTTGTCGGGGGGGAACACTGAAGCTTTCTTT
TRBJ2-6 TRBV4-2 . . CASSRESSGANVLTF TGTGCCAGCAGCCGAGAGTCATCTGGGGCCAACGTCCTGACTTTC
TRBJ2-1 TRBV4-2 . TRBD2 CASSQERGANNEQFF TGTGCCAGCAGCCAGGAGCGGGGGGCAAACAATGAGCAGTTCTTC
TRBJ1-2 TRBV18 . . CASSPGSNYGYTF TGTGCCAGCTCACCGGGCAGTAACTATGGCTACACCTTC
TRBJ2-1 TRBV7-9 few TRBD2 CASSLEWGGSYNEQFF TGTGCCAGCAGCTTAGAATGGGGGGGCTCCTACAATGAGCAGTTCTTC
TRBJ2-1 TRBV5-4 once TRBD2 CASSLGLAGVVSEQFF TGTGCCAGCAGCTTGGGACTAGCGGGAGTAGTAAGTGAGCAGTTCTTC
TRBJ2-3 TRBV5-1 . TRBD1 CASHQGTGGPADTQYF TGCGCCAGCCACCAAGGGACAGGGGGCCCGGCAGATACGCAGTATTTT
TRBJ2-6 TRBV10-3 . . CAISDLADSSGANVLTF TGTGCCATCAGTGACCTTGCCGACAGCTCTGGGGCCAACGTCCTGACTTTC
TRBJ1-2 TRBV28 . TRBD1 CASRDSGGARYGYTF TGTGCCAGCAGAGATTCAGGGGGCGCTCGTTATGGCTACACCTTC
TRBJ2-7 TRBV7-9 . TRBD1 CSSSPGQGSRDEQYF TGTTCCAGCAGCCCAGGACAGGGCTCTAGGGACGAGCAGTACTTC
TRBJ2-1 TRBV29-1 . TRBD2 CSGRKREGNNEQFF TGCAGCGGGCGCAAGCGGGAGGGGAACAATGAGCAGTTCTTC
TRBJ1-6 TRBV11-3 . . CASSPGGEGSPLHF TGTGCCAGCAGCCCCGGGGGGGAAGGTTCACCCCTCCACTTT
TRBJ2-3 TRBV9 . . CASSVVGATLDTQYF TGTGCCAGCAGCGTAGTGGGGGCGACACTTGATACGCAGTATTTT
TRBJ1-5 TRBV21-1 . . CAKQSEKGQPQHF TGTGCCAAGCAGTCGGAGAAAGGTCAGCCCCAGCATTTT